The 31 T cell receptor beta chains below were found in one sample sequenced in a study of shared clonotypes between healthy human individuals. TCRdb's copy holds only in-frame clones and misses some; the assay was immunoSEQ multiplex PCR. The sample consists of millions of clones, around nine tenths of them appearing once. The sequencing sample was made of naive CD4+ T cells sorted from blood. Noted subset: CD45RA+ positively selected. The receptors come from a man aged 18 to 29 in good health.

The chain is built from TRBV5-1 and TRBJ1-2; possible D gene TRBD1, 5 bases. Germline CDR1 SGHRS, CDR2 YFSETQ. The CDR3 has 17 residues. Trimming shortened V by 4 bases and J by 0 bases, and 19 bases separated the two germline ends. The CDR3 protein is CASSTGTNALTNYGYTF. The CDR3 nucleotides read TGCGCCAGCAGCACCGGGACTAATGCACTTACTAACTATGGCTACACCTTC.

The J gene is TRBJ1-1, the V gene TRBV2; weak D call: TRBD1 (6 bases). V was clipped by 8 bases and J by 12 bases, with 19 bases between them. The germline gives CDR1 SNHLY, CDR2 FYNNEI. The CDR3 has 12 residues. The CDR3 here is CASGGDRSTTFF. Here the CDR3 DNA reads TGTGCCAGCGGAGGCGACAGGTCGACAACTTTCTTT.

Worth noting for this clone: Other DNA variants within this sample encode the same CDR3. This sequence joins TRBV5-1 and TRBJ1-6, with TRBD1 matching over 11 bases. CDR3 length: 15 amino acids. The V segment lost 3 bases and the J segment 6 bases; nucleotides outside the gene matches: 2. Germline CDR1 SGHRS, CDR2 YFSETQ. As DNA, the CDR3 is TGCGCCAGCAGCTCAGGGACAGGGGGTAATTCACCCCTCCACTTT. Translating it yields CASSSGTGGNSPLHF.

V usage is TRBV9 and J usage is TRBJ2-7, with 8 positions matching TRBD2. The germline CDR1 and CDR2 sequences are SGDLS and YYNGEE. The CDR3 has 13 residues. J was trimmed by 2 bases and V by 7 bases; bases with no gene match: 5. The CDR3: CASGGGLAYEQYF. The CDR3 DNA reads TGTGCCAGCGGAGGGGGACTAGCCTACGAGCAGTACTTC.

The CDR3 loop is CASSQDGTGDQYF. In DNA, the CDR3 is TGCGCCAGCAGCCAAGACGGGACAGGAGATCAGTACTTC. The V call is TRBV4-3, the J call TRBJ2-7, with 8 nucleotides matching TRBD1. This CDR3 is built from 13 residues. Germline V lookup: CDR1 LGHNA, CDR2 YSLEER. V lost 0 bases to trimming and J lost 10 bases; unmatched junction nucleotides: 5.

V usage is TRBV7-9 and J usage is TRBJ2-1; D call uncertain. The CDR3 spans 12 residues. Deletions cut 2 bases from V and 13 bases from J, with 12 bases between. Germline assignment: CDR1 SEHNR and CDR2 FQNEAQ (reference sequence). In nucleotides, the CDR3 is TGTGCCAGCAGCTTAAGTACTGGACCCCAGTTCTTC. Translating it yields CASSLSTGPQFF. Together with reference TRBV7-9 and TRBJ2-1, the CDR3 gives the full variable domain: DTGVSQNPRHKITKRGQNVTFRCDPISEHNRLYWYRQTLGQGPEFLTYFQNEAQLEKSRLLSDRFSAERPKGSFSTLEIQRTEQGDSAMYLCASSLSTGPQFFGPGTRLTVL.

This clone was counted once. V gene TRBV5-6 combines with J gene TRBJ1-3; no definite D call. The CDR3 loop spans 14 amino acids. From germline, CDR1 is SGHDT and CDR2 YYEEEE. V shed 2 bases and J shed 9 bases, with 15 bases lying between them. The CDR3 region is CASSFYQASPTIYF. The CDR3 DNA reads TGTGCCAGCAGCTTTTACCAGGCTAGCCCCACCATATATTTT. Complete variable domain (other parts from reference TRBV5-6 and TRBJ1-3): DAGVTQSPTHLIKTRGQQVTLRCSPKSGHDTVSWYQQALGQGPQFIFQYYEEEERQRGNFPDRFSGHQFPNYSSELNVNALLLGDSALYLCASSFYQASPTIYFGEGSWLTVV.

The chain is built from TRBV6-4 and TRBJ2-7; D gene unclear. Germline V gene data show CDR1 as MRHNA and CDR2 as SNTAGT. The CDR3 extends over 11 amino acids. The V end lost 10 bases, the J end lost 0 bases, and 7 bases lay between the germline ends. This chain's CDR3 is CATGPSYEQYF. CDR3 sequence (DNA): TGTGCCACCGGCCCCTCCTACGAGCAGTACTTC.

The chain carries TRBV30 and TRBJ2-1; 7 nucleotides line up with TRBD2. CDR3 length: 15 amino acids. Trimming took 2 bases from V and 0 from J; bases not matched to a gene: 4. CDR1 GTSNPN and CDR2 SVGIG come from the germline V gene (reference sequence). Written as DNA, the CDR3 is TGTGCCTGGAGTCCCAGCGGGACCTCCTACAATGAGCAGTTCTTC. It is translated as CAWSPSGTSYNEQFF.

Comments on this clone: This specimen includes other DNA sequences encoding the same CDR3. The chain is built from TRBV28 and TRBJ1-2; no definite D call. V dropped 3 bases and J dropped 2 bases, with 7 bases sitting between them. Germline CDR1 MDHEN, CDR2 SYDVKM. The CDR3 spans 13 residues. As DNA, the CDR3 is TGTGCCAGCAGTTTCGGCCAGAACTATGGCTACACCTTC. Translation gives CASSFGQNYGYTF.

A word on this clone: The sample carries other DNA sequences with the same CDR3. The V gene is TRBV19, the J gene TRBJ1-1; possible D gene TRBD1, 5 bases. Germline CDR1 reads LNHDA; CDR2 reads SQIVND (reference sequence). CDR3 length: 14 residues. V was pared by 5 bases and J by 0 bases, with 10 bases between. In DNA form, the CDR3 reads TGTGCCAGTAGTGAAACAGGAGTGAACACTGAAGCTTTCTTT. This sequence encodes CASSETGVNTEAFF. The entire variable domain, with the rest obtained from reference TRBV19 and TRBJ1-1, is as follows: DGGITQSPKYLFRKEGQNVTLSCEQNLNHDAMYWYRQDPGQGLRLIYYSQIVNDFQKGDIAEGYSVSREKKESFPLTVTSAQKNPTAFYLCASSETGVNTEAFFGQGTRLTVV.

The table lists this clone with a count of one. This rearrangement joins TRBV28 to TRBJ2-4; tentatively, D is TRBD1 (5 bases). Germline values: CDR1 MDHEN, CDR2 SYDVKM. Trimming left V 7 bases short and J 0 bases short, with 16 bases between. This CDR3 contains 16 residues. The CDR3 spells CASNEGETLAKNIQYF. The CDR3 DNA reads TGTGCCAGCAACGAAGGGGAAACTCTAGCCAAAAACATTCAGTACTTC.

V is TRBV14 and J is TRBJ1-6, with 10 bases identical to TRBD1. V shed 8 bases and J 5 bases; nucleotides not matched to a gene: 9. CDR3 length: 16 amino acids. The germline CDR1 and CDR2 sequences are SGHDN and FVKESK. The CDR3 sequence is CASRLSGQGNNSPLHF. CDR3 nucleotides: TGTGCCAGCCGCCTTTCGGGACAGGGGAATAATTCACCCCTCCACTTT.

J is TRBJ1-2 and V is TRBV28, with 9 bases that match TRBD1. The ends lost 6 bases at V and 4 bases at J; junction bases unmatched: 12. This CDR3 comprises 16 residues. The V gene's germline CDR1 is MDHEN and CDR2 SYDVKM. The CDR3 DNA reads TGTGCCAGCAGAGAGGGACAGGGAATCCCAACCTATGGCTACACCTTC. This codes for CASREGQGIPTYGYTF.

The chain recombines TRBV28 with TRBJ2-7; 11 bases align to TRBD2. J lost 3 bases, V lost 4 bases, and 8 bases had no gene match. The CDR3 loop spans 16 amino acids. Germline-derived CDR1 and CDR2 are MDHEN and SYDVKM. The CDR3 sequence is CASSSSLAGGFYEQYF. DNA for the CDR3: TGTGCCAGCAGTTCTTCCCTAGCGGGGGGATTCTACGAGCAGTACTTC.

The chain carries TRBV9 and TRBJ2-6, with TRBD2 as a possible D gene (6 bases). The length of the CDR3 is 19 residues. V was clipped by 0 bases and J by 0 bases, with 16 bases between them. CDR1 SGDLS and CDR2 YYNGEE come from the germline V gene. The CDR3 DNA sequence: TGTGCCAGCAGCGTAGTATGGTTTAGCGGAAACTCTGGGGCCAACGTCCTGACTTTC. Its protein is CASSVVWFSGNSGANVLTF.

This clone showed up just once. The chain joins TRBV2 to TRBJ2-7; TRBD2 matches at 7 bases. V was pared by 6 bases and J by 4 bases, with 15 bases of the junction left unmatched. The CDR3 length is 16 residues. CDR1 is SNHLY, CDR2 FYNNEI, per germline. Here the CDR3 DNA reads TGTGCCAGCAGGGAGGGTTGGGCTAGCGGACCATACGAGCAGTACTTC. Protein product: CASREGWASGPYEQYF.

The gene calls are TRBV9 and TRBJ2-1, with TRBD2 matching 8 bases. This CDR3 spans 16 amino acids. In germline, CDR1 is SGDLS, CDR2 YYNGEE. V lost 4 bases to trimming and J lost 0 bases; unmatched junction nucleotides: 6. CDR3 sequence reads: CASSLGTSDSYNEQFF. CDR3 coding DNA: TGTGCCAGCAGCCTAGGGACTAGTGACTCCTACAATGAGCAGTTCTTC.

Only a few counts were recorded for this clone. V gene TRBV21-1 combines with J gene TRBJ1-6. TRBV21-1 is a pseudogene segment. This CDR3 is built from 14 residues. In nucleotides, the CDR3 is TGTGCCAGCAGCAATGTCTCCTATAATTCACCCCTCCACTTT. Its protein is CASSNVSYNSPLHF.

The genes are TRBV29-1 and TRBJ2-1; 14 nucleotides align to TRBD2. Losses at the gene ends were 8 bases for V and 2 bases for J; bases not matched to a gene: 14. The CDR3 totals 18 residues. In germline, CDR1 is SQVTM, CDR2 ANQGSEA. The CDR3 loop is CSTRLAGGQGGTYNEQFF. CDR3 DNA: TGCAGCACACGACTAGCGGGGGGGCAGGGTGGGACCTACAATGAGCAGTTCTTC.

DNA for the CDR3: TGCAGCGTTGAAGGGGACACCGGAGAGACCCAGTACTTC. This sequence encodes CSVEGDTGETQYF. V usage is TRBV29-1 and J usage is TRBJ2-5; TRBD1 is a possible D gene (6 bases). V was cut by 1 base and J by 4 bases, with 10 bases left in between. From germline, CDR1 is SQVTM and CDR2 ANQGSEA. The CDR3 is made up of 13 amino acids. The full variable domain, its missing parts supplied by reference TRBV29-1 and TRBJ2-5, is SAVISQKPSRDICQRGTSLTIQCQVDSQVTMMFWYRQQPGQSLTLIATANQGSEATYESGFVIDKFPISRPNLTFSTLTVSNMSPEDSSIYLCSVEGDTGETQYFGPGTRLLVL.

The J gene is TRBJ2-7, the V gene TRBV2; 8 bases agree with TRBD1. Germline assignment: CDR1 SNHLY and CDR2 FYNNEI. After removal of 11 bases from V and 3 bases from J, the junction contained 3 bases not matched to a gene. The CDR3 sequence is 11 residues long. In nucleotides, the CDR3 is TGTGCCGGAGGGACAGGCTACGAGCAGTACTTC. Encoded protein: CAGGTGYEQYF.

The chain uses TRBV27 and TRBJ2-1; D may be TRBD2 (5 bases). Trimming shortened V by 5 bases and J by 9 bases, and 17 bases separated the two germline ends. Per the germline V gene, CDR1 is MNHEY and CDR2 is SMNVEV (reference sequence). The CDR3 is 14 residues long. The CDR3 spells CASSPRSNEGEQFF. CDR3 sequence (DNA): TGTGCCAGCAGTCCCAGGTCCAACGAGGGTGAGCAGTTCTTC.

Only one count was recorded for this clone. The rearrangement uses TRBV11-2 and TRBJ2-1; 9 nucleotides align to TRBD2. Germline-derived CDR1 and CDR2 are SGHAT and FQNNGV. V trimming: 1 base; J trimming: 6 bases; junction bases outside the gene matches: 7. There are 16 residues in the CDR3. The CDR3, as DNA: TGTGCCAGCAGCTTAGGTCTTAGCGGGAGTGGCAATGAGCAGTTCTTC. Translation: CASSLGLSGSGNEQFF.

CDR3 region: CASSVADGVYNEQFF. The DNA of the CDR3 is TGTGCCAGCAGCGTAGCTGACGGGGTGTACAATGAGCAGTTCTTC. The V call is TRBV9, the J call TRBJ2-1; a possible D gene is TRBD2 (5 bases). There are 15 residues in the CDR3. V was cut by 0 bases and J by 4 bases, with 11 bases left in between. Germline V gene lookup returns CDR1 SGDLS and CDR2 YYNGEE.

The rearrangement joins TRBV6-1 to TRBJ2-7; TRBD2 matches at 9 bases. The ends lost 7 bases at V and 5 bases at J; junction bases unmatched: 9. Germline loops: CDR1 MNHNS, CDR2 SASEGT. This CDR3 has 14 amino acids. The DNA of the CDR3 is TGTGCCAGCAAAATTAGCGGGAGCGGTCACGAGCAGTACTTC. Amino acids: CASKISGSGHEQYF.

This clone was seen once. The rearrangement links TRBV28 to TRBJ2-5; tentatively, D is TRBD1 (7 bases). V was trimmed by 6 bases and J by 5 bases, leaving 19 bases between them. CDR3 length: 15 amino acids. Germline CDR1 is MDHEN and CDR2 is SYDVKM. CDR3 sequence reads: CASSLRRGLRETQYF. In nucleotides, the CDR3 is TGTGCCAGCAGCTTGAGGAGGGGGCTTCGGGAGACCCAGTACTTC.

The chain has TRBV11-2 and TRBJ2-1; 10 nucleotides align to TRBD1. V lost 3 bases and J lost 3; bases outside the gene matches: 5. This CDR3 has 16 residues. CDR1 is SGHAT, CDR2 FQNNGV, per germline. The CDR3 protein is CASSLTGGDFYNEQFF. The CDR3 DNA is TGTGCCAGCAGCTTGACAGGGGGCGATTTCTACAATGAGCAGTTCTTC.

CDR3 DNA: TGTGCCTGGAGCATAGGGGCAGTAAATCAGCCCCAGCATTTT. It yields the protein CAWSIGAVNQPQHF. This chain uses TRBV30 with TRBJ1-5, with TRBD1 as a possible D gene (5 bases). Germline V gene sequence: CDR1 GTSNPN, CDR2 SVGIG (reference sequence). V gave up 3 bases and J gave up 4 bases, with 13 bases separating them. The CDR3 is made up of 14 amino acids.

This chain connects TRBV5-5 to TRBJ1-1; 8 bases map to TRBD1. Losses at the gene ends were 3 bases for V and 1 base for J; bases not matched to a gene: 2. Germline values: CDR1 SGHKS, CDR2 YYEKEE (reference sequence). This CDR3 comprises 14 residues. The CDR3 loop reads CASSWGQANTEAFF. CDR3 bases: TGTGCCAGCAGCTGGGGACAGGCGAACACTGAAGCTTTCTTT.

The genes are TRBV7-9 and TRBJ1-6, with D possibly being TRBD1 (5 bases). The germline gives CDR1 SEHNR, CDR2 FQNEAQ (reference sequence). The CDR3 totals 15 residues. V gave up 4 bases and J gave up 10 bases, with 17 bases separating them. The CDR3 here is CASSSMTVWGSPLHF. The CDR3 nucleotides read TGTGCCAGCAGCTCCATGACAGTTTGGGGGTCACCCCTCCACTTT.